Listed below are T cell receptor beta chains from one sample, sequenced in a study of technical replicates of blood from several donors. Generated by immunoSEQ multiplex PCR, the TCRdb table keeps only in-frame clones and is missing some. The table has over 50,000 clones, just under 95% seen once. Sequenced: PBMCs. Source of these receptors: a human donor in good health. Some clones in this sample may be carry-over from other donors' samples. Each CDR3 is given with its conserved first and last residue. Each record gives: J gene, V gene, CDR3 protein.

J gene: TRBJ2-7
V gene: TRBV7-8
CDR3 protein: CASSLGPTAYEQYF

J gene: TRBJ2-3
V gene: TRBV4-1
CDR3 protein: CASSQELSARTDTQYF

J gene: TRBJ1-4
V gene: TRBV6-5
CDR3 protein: CASSRQGLGREKLFF

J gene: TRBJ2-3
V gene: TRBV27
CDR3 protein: CASRRLRRGVVQDTDTQYF

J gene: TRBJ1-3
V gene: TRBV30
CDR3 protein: CAWIKTGADTIYF

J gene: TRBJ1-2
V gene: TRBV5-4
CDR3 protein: CASSGGGEGYGYTF

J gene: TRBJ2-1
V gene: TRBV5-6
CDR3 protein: CASRLRGLANNEQFF

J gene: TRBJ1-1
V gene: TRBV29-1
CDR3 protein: CSSFGQGTEAFF

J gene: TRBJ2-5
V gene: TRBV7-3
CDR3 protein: CASSARTGTQETQYF

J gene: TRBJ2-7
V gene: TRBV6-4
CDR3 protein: CASSDPRYIAGVSYEQYF

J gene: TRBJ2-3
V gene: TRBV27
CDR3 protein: CASSLPQCTDTQYF

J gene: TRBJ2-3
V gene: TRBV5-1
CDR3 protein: CASSLSGTGSDTQYF

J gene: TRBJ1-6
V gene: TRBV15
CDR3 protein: CATSRDPQGNSPLHF

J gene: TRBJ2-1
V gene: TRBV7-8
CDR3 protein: CASSLKTLAPNEQFF

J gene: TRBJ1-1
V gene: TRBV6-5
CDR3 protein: CASSARGMGEAFF

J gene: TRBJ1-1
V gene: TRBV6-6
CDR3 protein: CASSPPTGIDTEAFF

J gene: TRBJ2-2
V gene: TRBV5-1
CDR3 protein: CASSIPYRGYTNTGELFF

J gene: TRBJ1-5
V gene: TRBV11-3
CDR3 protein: CASSYYSPQHF

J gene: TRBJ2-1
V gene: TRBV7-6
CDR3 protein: CASSLGDEQFF

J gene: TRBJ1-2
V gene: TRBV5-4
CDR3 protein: CASSLDGSYGYTF

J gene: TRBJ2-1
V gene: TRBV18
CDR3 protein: CASSPPVLTPRYNEQFF

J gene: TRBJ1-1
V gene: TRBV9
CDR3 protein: CASSAAGNTEAFF

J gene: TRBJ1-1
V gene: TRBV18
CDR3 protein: CASSPVGDSGTEAFF

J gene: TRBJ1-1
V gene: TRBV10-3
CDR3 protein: CAIRSDRGKTEAFF

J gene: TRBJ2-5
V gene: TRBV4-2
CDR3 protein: CASSQDAGSRKTQYF

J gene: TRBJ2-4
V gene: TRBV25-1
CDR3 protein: CASSDASGGKNIQYF

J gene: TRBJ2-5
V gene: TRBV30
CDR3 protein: CAWSVRTGIRETQYF

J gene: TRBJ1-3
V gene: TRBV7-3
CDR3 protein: CASATGAGNTIYF